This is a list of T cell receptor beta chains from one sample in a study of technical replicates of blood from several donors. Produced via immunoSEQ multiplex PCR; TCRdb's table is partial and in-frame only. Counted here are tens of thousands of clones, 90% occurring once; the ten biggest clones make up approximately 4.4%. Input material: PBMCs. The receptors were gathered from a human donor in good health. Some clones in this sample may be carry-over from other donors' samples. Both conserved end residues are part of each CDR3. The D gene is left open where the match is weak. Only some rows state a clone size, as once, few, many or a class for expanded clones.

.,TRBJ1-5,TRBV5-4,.,TGTGCCAGCAGCTCGGGGGTTGGGAGGAATCAGCCCCAGCATTTT,CASSSGVGRNQPQHF
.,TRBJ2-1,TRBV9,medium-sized,TGTGCCAGCAGCGACGCCGCCGCAGGGGCTAGAAGGCGCGGTGAGCAGTTCTTC,CASSDAAAGARRRGEQFF
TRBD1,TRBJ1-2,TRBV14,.,TGTGCCAGCAGCGTTATTCCGACAGGGGGCCTCTATGGCTACACCTTC,CASSVIPTGGLYGYTF
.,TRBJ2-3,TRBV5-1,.,TGCGCCAGCAGCCGGGAAGGAGATACGCAGTATTTT,CASSREGDTQYF
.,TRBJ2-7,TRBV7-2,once,TGTGCCAGCAGCTTAGAGGCGGGCGAGGGGTACTTC,CASSLEAGEGYF
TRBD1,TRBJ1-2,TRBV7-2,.,TGTGCCAGCAGCTACATACACTCGGACAGGGGTAAAGGCTACACCTTC,CASSYIHSDRGKGYTF
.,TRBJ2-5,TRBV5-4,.,TGTGCCAGCAGCCGAAGTACAGGGCTGAGGGAGACCCAGTACTTC,CASSRSTGLRETQYF
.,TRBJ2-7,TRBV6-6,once,TGTGCCAGCAGCCTAGGAGGGTCCTACGAGCAGTACTTC,CASSLGGSYEQYF
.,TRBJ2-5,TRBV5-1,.,TGCGCCAGCAGCTTGGCCGCGGTACCAGAGACCCAGTACTTC,CASSLAAVPETQYF
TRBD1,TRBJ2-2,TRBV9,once,TGTGCCAGCAGCGTTGGGACAGGGACCGGGGAGCTGTTTTTT,CASSVGTGTGELFF
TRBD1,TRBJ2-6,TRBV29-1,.,TGCAGCGTTGAGACAGGGGGCCCCTCTGGGGCCAACGTCCTGACTTTC,CSVETGGPSGANVLTF
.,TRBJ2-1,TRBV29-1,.,TGCAGCGTTGAGGTTCGGGGGTCCTACAATGAGCAGTTCTTC,CSVEVRGSYNEQFF
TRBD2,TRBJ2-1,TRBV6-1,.,TGTGCCAGCAGTCGGACTAGCGGGATCAATGAGCAGTTCTTC,CASSRTSGINEQFF
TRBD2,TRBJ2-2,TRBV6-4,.,TGTGCCAGCAGTGACTCGGGGGGGATGACGGCCGGGGAGCTGTTTTTT,CASSDSGGMTAGELFF
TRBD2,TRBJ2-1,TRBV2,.,TGTGCCAGCAGGGCGGGAGGGCTCTCCTACAATGAGCAGTTCTTC,CASRAGGLSYNEQFF
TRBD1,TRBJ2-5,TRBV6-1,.,TGTGCCAGCAATAGAGGGACAGGGGGCTTAGAGACCCAGTACTTC,CASNRGTGGLETQYF
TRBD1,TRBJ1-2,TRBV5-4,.,TGTGCCAGCAGGCAAGCGGGCAGGGGGCTAACTAACTATGGCTACACCTTC,CASRQAGRGLTNYGYTF
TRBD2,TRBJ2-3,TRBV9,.,TGTGCCAGCAGCCCCAGGGGCGGGAGGTCAGGGGATACGCAGTATTTT,CASSPRGGRSGDTQYF
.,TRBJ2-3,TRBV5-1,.,TGCGCCAGCAGCTTGGGCCCCGGAGATACGCAGTATTTT,CASSLGPGDTQYF
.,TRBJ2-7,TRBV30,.,TGTGCCTGCCCCGGTAGTCGCCGCGTTTACTTC,CACPGSRRVYF
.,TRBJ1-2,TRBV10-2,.,TGCGCCAGCAGTGAGTCGACTCAGCGGAGCTATGGCTACACCTTC,CASSESTQRSYGYTF
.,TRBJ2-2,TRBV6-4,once,TGTGCCAGCCGGCAGGGAGGCGGCCGCACCGGGGAGCTGTTTTTT,CASRQGGGRTGELFF
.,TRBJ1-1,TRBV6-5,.,TGTGCCAGCGTAGGGGATTACACTGAAGCTTTCTTT,CASVGDYTEAFF
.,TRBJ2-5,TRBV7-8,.,TGTGCCAGCAGCCAAAGGACTGGAAAGCAAGAGACCCAGTACTTC,CASSQRTGKQETQYF
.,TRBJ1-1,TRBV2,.,TGTGCCAGCAGTGAAGCAGTGGGACTTAACACTGAAGCTTTCTTT,CASSEAVGLNTEAFF
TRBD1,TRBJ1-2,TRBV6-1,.,TGTGCCAGCAGGGAAGACAGGGGAGATTGGAATGGCTACACCTTC,CASREDRGDWNGYTF
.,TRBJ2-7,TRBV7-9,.,TGTGCCAGCAGTCCCGAGGCAGTCGAGCAGTACTTC,CASSPEAVEQYF
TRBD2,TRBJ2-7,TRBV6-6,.,TGTGCCAGCACCCGGAGACTAGGCGGGAGCTCCTACGAGCAGTACTTC,CASTRRLGGSSYEQYF